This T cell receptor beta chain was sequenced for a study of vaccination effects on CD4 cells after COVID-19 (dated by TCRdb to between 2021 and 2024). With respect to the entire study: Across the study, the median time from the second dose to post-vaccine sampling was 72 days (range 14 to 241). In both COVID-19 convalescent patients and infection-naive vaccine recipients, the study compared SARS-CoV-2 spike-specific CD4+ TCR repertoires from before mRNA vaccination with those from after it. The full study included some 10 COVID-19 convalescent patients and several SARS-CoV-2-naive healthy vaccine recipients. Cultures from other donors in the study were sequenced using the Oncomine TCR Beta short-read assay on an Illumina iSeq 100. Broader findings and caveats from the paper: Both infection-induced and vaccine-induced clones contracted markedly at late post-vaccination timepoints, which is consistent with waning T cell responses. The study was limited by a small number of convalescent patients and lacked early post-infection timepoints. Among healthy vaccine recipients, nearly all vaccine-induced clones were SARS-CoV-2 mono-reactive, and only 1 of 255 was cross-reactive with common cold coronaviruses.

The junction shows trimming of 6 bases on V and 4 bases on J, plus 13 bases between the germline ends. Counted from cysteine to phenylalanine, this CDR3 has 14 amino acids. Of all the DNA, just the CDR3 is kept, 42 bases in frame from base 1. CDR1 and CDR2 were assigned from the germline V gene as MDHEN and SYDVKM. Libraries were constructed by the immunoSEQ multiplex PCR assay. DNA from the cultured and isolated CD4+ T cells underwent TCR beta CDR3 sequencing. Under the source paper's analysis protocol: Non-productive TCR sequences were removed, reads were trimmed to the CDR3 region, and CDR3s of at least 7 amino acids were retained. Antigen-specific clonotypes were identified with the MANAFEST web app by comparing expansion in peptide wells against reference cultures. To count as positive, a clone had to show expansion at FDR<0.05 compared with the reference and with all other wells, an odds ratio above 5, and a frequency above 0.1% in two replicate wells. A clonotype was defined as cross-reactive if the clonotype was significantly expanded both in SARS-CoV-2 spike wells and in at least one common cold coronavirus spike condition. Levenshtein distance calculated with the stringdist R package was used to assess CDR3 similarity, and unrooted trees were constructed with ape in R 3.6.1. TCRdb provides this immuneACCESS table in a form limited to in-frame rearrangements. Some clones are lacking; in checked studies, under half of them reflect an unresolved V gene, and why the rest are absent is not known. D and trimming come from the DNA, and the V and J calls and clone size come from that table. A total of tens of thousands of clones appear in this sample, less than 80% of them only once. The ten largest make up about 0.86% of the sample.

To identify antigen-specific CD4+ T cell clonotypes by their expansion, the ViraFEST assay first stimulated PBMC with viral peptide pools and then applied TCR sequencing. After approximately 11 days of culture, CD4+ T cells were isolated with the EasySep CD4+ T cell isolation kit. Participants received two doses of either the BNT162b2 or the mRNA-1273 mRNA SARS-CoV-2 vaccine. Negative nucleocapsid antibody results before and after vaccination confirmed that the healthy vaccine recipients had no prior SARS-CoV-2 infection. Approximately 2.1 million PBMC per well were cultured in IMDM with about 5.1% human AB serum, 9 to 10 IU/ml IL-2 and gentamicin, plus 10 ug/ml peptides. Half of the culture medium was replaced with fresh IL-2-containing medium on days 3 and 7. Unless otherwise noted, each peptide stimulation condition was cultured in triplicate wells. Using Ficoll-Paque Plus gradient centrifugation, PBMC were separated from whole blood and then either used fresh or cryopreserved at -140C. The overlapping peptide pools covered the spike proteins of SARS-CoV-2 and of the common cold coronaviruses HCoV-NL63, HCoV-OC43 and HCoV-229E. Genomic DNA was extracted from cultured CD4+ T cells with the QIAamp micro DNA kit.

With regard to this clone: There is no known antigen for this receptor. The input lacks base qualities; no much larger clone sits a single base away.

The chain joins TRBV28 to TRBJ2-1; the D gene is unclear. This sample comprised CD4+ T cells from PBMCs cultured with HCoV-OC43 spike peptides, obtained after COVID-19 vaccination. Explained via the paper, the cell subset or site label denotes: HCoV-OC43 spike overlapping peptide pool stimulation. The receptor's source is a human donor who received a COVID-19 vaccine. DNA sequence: TGTGCCAGCAGAAGGACCGTACCGTACAATGAGCAGTTCTTC. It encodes CASRRTVPYNEQFF.